These 30 T cell receptor beta chains came from one sample sequenced in a study of tissue T cells after allogeneic stem cell transplantation. The assay was immunoSEQ multiplex PCR, and TCRdb's table has in-frame clones only and misses some. This sample has 2,800 or so clones, with 62% found just once. Steroid-refractory graft-versus-host disease after allogeneic hematopoietic cell transplant qualified adults for prospective research-autopsy enrollment. Here the sequenced sample was ascending colon tissue, taken at autopsy. These receptors originate from a male patient at least 60 years old with steroid-refractory graft-versus-host disease after an allogeneic stem cell transplant. The graft donor may be the source of some T cells.

This chain uses TRBV28 with TRBJ1-2, with 12 bases matching TRBD1. CDR3 length: 17 amino acids. V gave up 3 bases and J gave up 4 bases; unmatched junction bases: 9. CDR1 is MDHEN, CDR2 SYDVKM, per germline. The CDR3 region has the DNA TGTGCCAGCAGTTTCGGGGGACAGGGGGCTCTATCCTATGGCTACACCTTC. This encodes CASSFGGQGALSYGYTF.

The chain is built from TRBV29-1 and TRBJ2-3, with 7 bases matching TRBD2. The CDR3 is made up of 14 amino acids. Germline values: CDR1 SQVTM, CDR2 ANQGSEA. The ends lost 3 bases at V and 0 bases at J; junction bases unmatched: 3. The CDR3 is CSVDNGGSTDTQYF. The CDR3 coding sequence is TGCAGCGTTGATAACGGGGGGAGCACAGATACGCAGTATTTT.

This clone is categorized as large. This chain uses TRBV3-1 (or the pseudogene TRBV3-2) with TRBJ2-2; maybe TRBD1 (5 bases). Germline assignment: CDR1 LGHDT and CDR2 YNNKEL (reference sequence). Trimming left V 7 bases short and J 2 bases short, with 11 bases between. The CDR3 runs 14 residues. CDR3 in amino acids: CASTTGPNTGELFF. CDR3 in DNA: TGTGCCAGCACCACAGGACCCAACACCGGGGAGCTGTTTTTT.

V usage is TRBV7-9 and J usage is TRBJ1-2; unclear D gene. Trimming removed 2 bases from V and 6 bases from J, with 1 base in between. Germline CDR1 reads SEHNR; CDR2 reads FQNEAQ (reference sequence). This CDR3 contains 10 residues. The CDR3 region is CASSLNGYTF. CDR3 nucleotide sequence: TGTGCCAGCAGCTTAAATGGCTACACCTTC.

This chain uses TRBV9 with TRBJ2-2; D gene unclear. Trimming took off 4 bases at V and 4 bases at J, with 14 bases between the two ends. The CDR3 is made up of 15 amino acids. CDR1 is SGDLS, CDR2 YYNGEE, per germline. The CDR3 DNA sequence: TGTGCCAGCAGCCTTTATTATATCTCCACCGGGGAGCTGTTTTTT. Its translation is CASSLYYISTGELFF.

V is TRBV19 and J is TRBJ1-1; 7 positions match TRBD1. V shed 10 bases and J 0 bases; nucleotides not matched to a gene: 17. CDR3 length: 17 amino acids. Germline CDR1 and CDR2: LNHDA and SQIVND (reference sequence). The CDR3 DNA reads as TGTGCCACCGGAAGGGGGCCCTTAACGGACGTGAACACTGAAGCTTTCTTT. This translates into CATGRGPLTDVNTEAFF.

The chain is built from TRBV20-1 and TRBJ1-1; D is possibly TRBD1 (6 bases). V lost 7 bases to trimming and J lost 6 bases, with 12 bases between them. The germline V gene encodes CDR1 DFQATT and CDR2 SNEGSKA (reference sequence). This CDR3 contains 11 residues. This CDR3 is CSGGRDAEAFF. For the CDR3, the DNA is TGCAGTGGGGGGCGGGATGCTGAAGCTTTCTTT.

The rearrangement links TRBV9 to TRBJ2-5; D gene unclear. The CDR3 sequence is 12 residues long. V was cut by 4 bases and J by 5 bases, with 9 bases left in between. Germline CDR1 SGDLS, CDR2 YYNGEE. CDR3 residues: CASSISGETQYF. The CDR3 nucleotides read TGTGCCAGCAGCATTTCCGGGGAGACCCAGTACTTC. The full variable domain, its missing parts supplied by reference TRBV9 and TRBJ2-5, is DSGVTQTPKHLITATGQRVTLRCSPRSGDLSVYWYQQSLDQGLQFLIQYYNGEERAKGNILERFSAQQFPDLHSELNLSSLELGDSALYFCASSISGETQYFGPGTRLLVL.

The chain couples TRBV6-5 to TRBJ1-4; TRBD1 agrees at 11 bases. CDR3 length: 16 amino acids. After removal of 0 bases from V and 7 bases from J, the junction contained 4 bases not matched to a gene. Germline-derived CDR1 and CDR2 are MNHEY and SVGAGI. The CDR3 spells CASSYSMGTGGEKLFF. The CDR3 DNA follows: TGTGCCAGCAGTTACTCGATGGGGACAGGGGGTGAAAAACTGTTTTTT.

There are a few counts of this clone. The J gene is TRBJ1-5, the V gene TRBV24-1; the D is unclear. This CDR3 region has 16 residues. Germline loops: CDR1 KGHDR, CDR2 SFDVKD. V lost 1 base, J lost 0 bases, and 9 bases lay in between. CDR3 sequence reads: CATSDFQVLSNQPQHF. CDR3 nucleotides: TGTGCCACCAGTGATTTCCAGGTTCTTAGCAATCAGCCCCAGCATTTT.

This chain joins TRBV20-1 and TRBJ1-2, with D uncertain. Germline V gene data show CDR1 as DFQATT and CDR2 as SNEGSKA (reference sequence). Trimming left V 3 bases short and J 9 bases short, with 17 bases between. CDR3 length equals 13 residues. CDR3 region: CSASALSLSRYTF. CDR3 in DNA: TGCAGTGCTAGTGCGCTCAGCCTCAGTCGCTACACCTTC.

This clone was picked up one time. The chain's CDR3 is CSVADRGTTDTQYF. DNA for the CDR3: TGCAGCGTCGCAGACAGGGGGACGACAGATACGCAGTATTTT. The chain is built from TRBV29-1 and TRBJ2-3; TRBD1 agrees at 9 bases. The CDR3 is 14 amino acids. V dropped 6 bases and J dropped 3; count of bases not matched to a gene: 7. Looked up from germline, CDR1 is SQVTM and CDR2 is ANQGSEA.

In its sample, this clone was seen a few times. The rearrangement uses TRBV18 and TRBJ1-4, with no clear D. Trimming removed 6 bases from V and 5 bases from J, with 16 bases in between. The CDR3 has 15 amino acids. The V gene's germline CDR1 is KGHSH and CDR2 LQKENI. The CDR3 loop is CASSLVALQNEKLFF. CDR3 DNA sequence: TGTGCCAGCTCCCTGGTGGCGCTACAAAATGAAAAACTGTTTTTT.

This chain uses TRBV6-6 with TRBJ1-5, with TRBD1 as a possible D gene (5 bases). Trimming left V 7 bases short and J 4 bases short, with 14 bases between. The germline CDR1 and CDR2 sequences are MNHNY and SVGAGI (reference sequence). The CDR3 runs to 14 residues. The CDR3 DNA reads as TGTGCCAGCAAGCCCCAGGGAGGAAATCAGCCCCAGCATTTT. It codes for CASKPQGGNQPQHF.

Only a few counts were recorded for this clone. The chain carries TRBV7-9 and TRBJ1-1; D gene unclear. Germline values: CDR1 SEHNR, CDR2 FQNEAQ (reference sequence). The CDR3 totals 14 residues. Trimming took off 1 base at V and 9 bases at J, with 15 bases between the two ends. CDR3: CASSLGEIGDKAFF. In DNA, the CDR3 is TGTGCCAGCAGCTTAGGAGAGATCGGGGATAAAGCTTTCTTT.

This clone was counted a single time. This chain connects TRBV7-3 to TRBJ2-2; D gene unclear. CDR3 length: 13 amino acids. The V end lost 1 base, the J end lost 4 bases, and 4 bases lay between the germline ends. Looked up from germline, CDR1 is SGHTA and CDR2 is FQGTGA. The CDR3 spells CASSLRITGELFF. The CDR3 coding sequence is TGTGCCAGCAGCTTAAGGATCACCGGGGAGCTGTTTTTT.

This clone qualifies as medium-sized. A read error may account for a junction end that differs from germline. Other nucleotide sequences from this sample produce the same CDR3. The chain is built from TRBV5-6 and TRBJ2-5; TRBD2 aligns across 8 bases. Germline CDR1 and CDR2: SGHDT and YYEEEE. The CDR3 runs 15 residues. The CDR3 DNA sequence: TGTGCCCGCAGCGTGGGGGCCGGGGGGGGAGAGACCCAGTACTTC. This encodes CARSVGAGGGETQYF.

The chain has TRBV7-3 and TRBJ2-1, with 8 positions matching TRBD2. Looked up from germline, CDR1 is SGHTA and CDR2 is FQGTGA. The CDR3 extends over 15 amino acids. The V segment lost 1 base and the J segment 9 bases; nucleotides outside the gene matches: 8. This CDR3 is CASSLRVASGSEQFF. The DNA of the CDR3 is TGTGCCAGCAGCTTAAGGGTTGCTAGCGGGTCTGAGCAGTTCTTC.

There are a few counts of this clone. V is TRBV10-3 and J is TRBJ1-2, with 11 nucleotides matching TRBD1. This CDR3 region has 14 residues. V dropped 6 bases and J dropped 6; count of bases not matched to a gene: 6. Germline CDR1 ENHRY, CDR2 SYGVKD. CDR3 coding DNA: TGTGCCATCAGAGGACAGGGGGCAATGGATGGCTACACCTTC. This codes for CAIRGQGAMDGYTF.

The chain links TRBV7-9 to TRBJ1-5, with D perhaps matching TRBD1 (6 bases). The CDR3 runs to 15 residues. Trimming shortened V by 5 bases and J by 4 bases, and 15 bases separated the two germline ends. Germline-derived CDR1 and CDR2 are SEHNR and FQNEAQ (reference sequence). The CDR3 protein is CASSPAGDRNQPQHF. The CDR3 DNA reads TGTGCCAGCAGCCCGGCGGGTGACAGGAATCAGCCCCAGCATTTT.

J is TRBJ1-1 and V is TRBV7-2; D is ambiguous. The CDR3 loop spans 14 amino acids. The V and J ends lost 3 bases and 1 base respectively, with 9 bases between them. Per the germline V gene, CDR1 is SGHTA and CDR2 is FQGNSA. The CDR3 here is CASSFFGENTEAFF. The CDR3 nucleotides are TGTGCCAGCAGCTTTTTTGGGGAGAACACTGAAGCTTTCTTT. Variable domain in full (rest from reference TRBV7-2 and TRBJ1-1): GAGVSQSPSNKVTEKGKDVELRCDPISGHTALYWYRQSLGQGLEFLIYFQGNSAPDKSGLPSDRFSAERTGGSVSTLTIQRTQQEDSAVYLCASSFFGENTEAFFGQGTRLTVV.

In its sample, this clone was seen once. Its ends do not fully match the called genes, so a read error is possible. This chain links TRBV6-1 with TRBJ1-5; D is possibly TRBD1 (5 bases). This CDR3 contains 13 residues. Germline lookup yields CDR1 MNHNS and CDR2 SASEGT. The CDR3 is CATSDSYNQPQHF. As DNA, the CDR3 is TGTGCCACCAGTGACAGCTACAATCAGCCCCAGCATTTT.

This clone was picked up a small number of times. An end of the junction does not agree with germline; a read error may underlie this. The chain joins TRBV7-7 to TRBJ1-5; D is unresolved. Germline CDR1 SSHAT, CDR2 FNYEAQ (reference sequence). There are 13 residues in the CDR3. CDR3: CASSLTLYQPQHF. CDR3 DNA: TGTGCTAGCAGCTTAACGCTTTATCAGCCCCAGCATTTT.

This clone was counted a few times. The chain has TRBV5-1 and TRBJ2-2, with TRBD1 matching 9 bases. Looked up from germline, CDR1 is SGHRS and CDR2 is YFSETQ. This CDR3 has 15 residues. V lost 5 bases and J lost 8; bases outside the gene matches: 10. The CDR3 DNA sequence: TGCGCCAGCAGACGCGGGACAGGGTCAGAAGGGGAGCTGTTTTTT. Translating gives CASRRGTGSEGELFF.

There are a few counts of this clone. The V call is TRBV4-1, the J call TRBJ2-2; weak D call: TRBD2 (6 bases). CDR3 length: 13 residues. CDR1 and CDR2 (germline): MGHRA, YSYEKL. Deletions cut 4 bases from V and 9 bases from J, with 12 bases between. The CDR3 here is CASSLGEERELFF. Written as DNA, the CDR3 is TGCGCCAGCAGCCTGGGGGAGGAAAGGGAGCTGTTTTTT.

This clone was picked up a small number of times. The chain combines TRBV19 with TRBJ1-1; D remains unclear. The V and J ends lost 7 bases and 4 bases respectively, with 16 bases between them. The V gene's germline CDR1 is LNHDA and CDR2 SQIVND (reference sequence). This CDR3 is 14 amino acids long. As DNA, the CDR3 is TGTGCCAGTATTCCGGATATACGGGTCACTGAAGCTTTCTTT. Encoded protein: CASIPDIRVTEAFF.

CDR3 residues: CAIKETGVGYGYTF. Here the CDR3 DNA reads TGTGCCATCAAAGAGACAGGGGTGGGCTATGGCTACACCTTC. This rearrangement joins TRBV10-3 to TRBJ1-2, with TRBD1 matching over 8 bases. Germline V CDR1 and CDR2: ENHRY, SYGVKD. The V gene end was trimmed by 7 bases and the J gene end by 4 bases; junction bases not matched to a gene: 8. This CDR3 comprises 14 residues.

This clone has more than one count but fewer than ten. The chain combines TRBV6-2 or TRBV6-3 with TRBJ2-2; D gene uncertain. Trimming stripped 0 bases from V and 6 bases from J, with 8 bases between. Germline assignment: CDR1 MNHEY and CDR2 SVGEGT. The CDR3 totals 14 residues. Here the CDR3 DNA reads TGTGCCAGCAGTTACTCTACCCGCGCCGGGGAGCTGTTTTTT. This codes for CASSYSTRAGELFF.

This clone was detected a few times. The genes are TRBV6-2 or TRBV6-3 and TRBJ1-2; D gene uncertain. Germline CDR1 MNHEY, CDR2 SVGEGT. The V end was cut by 2 bases, the J end by 8 bases, with 12 bases between. The CDR3 extends over 13 amino acids. DNA for the CDR3: TGTGCCAGCAGTTACCGGACCCGGGAAGGCTACACCTTC. Protein sequence: CASSYRTREGYTF.

The chain uses TRBV7-2 and TRBJ1-2; no clear D. This CDR3 has 13 residues. Germline CDR1 and CDR2: SGHTA and FQGNSA. Trimming left V 2 bases short and J 8 bases short, with 12 bases between. CDR3 region: CASSLNTARGYTF. The CDR3 DNA sequence: TGTGCCAGCAGCTTAAATACAGCGAGGGGCTACACCTTC.